A single sample gave rise to the 29 T cell receptor beta chains below, sequenced in a study of blood T cell repertoires in COVID-19. Generated by immunoSEQ multiplex PCR, the TCRdb table keeps only in-frame clones and is missing some. Altogether roughly 99,000 clones are present, 75% to 85% being singletons, with the ten largest covering 15% to 20%. The sequenced material came from peripheral blood. The receptors shown here come from a woman aged 80 or over with active or convalescent COVID-19.

The V and J genes are TRBV9 and TRBJ2-7, with a tentative D call TRBD2 (5 bases). Germline lookup yields CDR1 SGDLS and CDR2 YYNGEE. CDR3 length: 13 amino acids. The V end lost 2 bases, the J end lost 5 bases, and 11 bases lay between the germline ends. The CDR3 loop is CASSVVPEDEQYF. CDR3 DNA sequence: TGTGCCAGCAGCGTGGTTCCGGAGGACGAGCAGTACTTC. Combining the CDR3 with reference TRBV9 and TRBJ2-7 gives the whole variable domain DSGVTQTPKHLITATGQRVTLRCSPRSGDLSVYWYQQSLDQGLQFLIQYYNGEERAKGNILERFSAQQFPDLHSELNLSSLELGDSALYFCASSVVPEDEQYFGPGTRLTVT.

The chain combines TRBV7-2 with TRBJ1-3; the D gene is possibly TRBD1 (6 bases). Deletions cut 7 bases from V and 2 bases from J, with 15 bases between. The CDR3 runs to 15 residues. The V gene's germline CDR1 is SGHTA and CDR2 FQGNSA. The CDR3 DNA is TGTGCCAGCACCCGACGGGGGGGGCCTGGAAACACCATATATTTT. It codes for CASTRRGGPGNTIYF.

In its sample, this clone was seen once. The chain joins TRBV7-2 to TRBJ2-6; D uncertain. The CDR3 is 13 amino acids. With 3 bases removed from V and 2 bases from J, the gap between germline ends came to 2 bases. CDR1 SGHTA and CDR2 FQGNSA come from the germline V gene. CDR3 protein: CASSFTGANVLTF. Written as DNA, the CDR3 is TGTGCCAGCAGCTTCACTGGGGCCAACGTCCTGACTTTC.

The rearrangement links TRBV15 to TRBJ1-4; possibly TRBD1 for D (5 bases). The V and J ends lost 2 bases and 6 bases respectively, with 7 bases between them. This CDR3 contains 13 residues. CDR1 is LNHNV, CDR2 YYDKDF, per germline (reference sequence). The CDR3 loop reads CATSRQTDEKLFF. CDR3 nucleotide sequence: TGTGCCACCAGCAGACAGACAGATGAAAAACTGTTTTTT.

The chain employs TRBV5-6 and TRBJ1-5; D ambiguous. The CDR3 length is 17 residues. V was shortened by 0 bases and J by 0 bases, with 13 bases between the two germline ends. Germline V gene data show CDR1 as SGHDT and CDR2 as YYEEEE. CDR3 coding DNA: TGTGCCAGCAGCTTGGGGGAGCTCCGGCATAGCAATCAGCCCCAGCATTTT. This translates into CASSLGELRHSNQPQHF.

The chain is built from TRBV19 and TRBJ2-1, with D possibly TRBD2 on 6 matching bases. CDR3 length: 16 residues. Germline V lookup: CDR1 LNHDA, CDR2 SQIVND (reference sequence). V was trimmed by 5 bases and J by 8 bases, leaving 22 bases between them. The CDR3 nucleotides are TGTGCCAGTAGTTCCCGAACTAAACGGGGGTCCGATGAGCAGTTCTTC. Translated: CASSSRTKRGSDEQFF.

This clone was recorded a few times. The chain joins TRBV9 to TRBJ2-1; no firm D call. Germline CDR1 reads SGDLS; CDR2 reads YYNGEE. This CDR3 has 15 amino acids. The V gene lost 1 base and the J gene lost 6 bases, with 14 bases spanning the gap. CDR3 in amino acids: CASSVFSTGVNEQFF. The CDR3 region has the DNA TGTGCCAGCAGCGTATTCAGTACGGGTGTCAATGAGCAGTTCTTC.

V gene TRBV28 combines with J gene TRBJ2-4; 10 bases fit TRBD1. The CDR3 contains 16 residues. The V gene end was trimmed by 2 bases and the J gene end by 0 bases; junction bases not matched to a gene: 1. Germline V lookup: CDR1 MDHEN, CDR2 SYDVKM. The CDR3 DNA sequence: TGTGCCAGCAGTTTAGGGACAGGGGTAGCCAAAAACATTCAGTACTTC. Translating gives CASSLGTGVAKNIQYF.

The rearrangement links TRBV27 to TRBJ2-1; D ambiguous. Trimming stripped 4 bases from V and 3 bases from J, with 10 bases between. This CDR3 has 14 amino acids. Germline values: CDR1 MNHEY, CDR2 SMNVEV (reference sequence). The chain's CDR3 is CASSYNTRYNEQFF. CDR3 sequence (DNA): TGTGCCAGCAGTTATAATACACGCTACAATGAGCAGTTCTTC.

This rearrangement joins TRBV14 to TRBJ1-6, with 8 positions matching TRBD1. This CDR3 spans 17 amino acids. CDR1 is SGHDN and CDR2 is FVKESK in the germline V gene. Unmatched junction bases numbered 9, after V lost 4 bases and J lost 4 bases. The chain's CDR3 is CASSRRTRDRYNSPLHF. The CDR3 bases are TGTGCCAGCAGCCGCCGGACAAGGGACAGGTATAATTCACCCCTCCACTTT.

The chain couples TRBV5-1 to TRBJ2-7; 7 bases fit TRBD1. Germline V gene sequence: CDR1 SGHRS, CDR2 YFSETQ. The J segment lost 1 base and the V segment lost 5 bases, leaving 6 bases of the junction unmatched. The CDR3 contains 14 residues. The CDR3 DNA sequence: TGCGCCAGCAGTAGTCAGGGGGAATCCTACGAGCAGTACTTC. Residues: CASSSQGESYEQYF.

J is TRBJ1-6 and V is TRBV4-3; 8 bases fit TRBD1. The trim removed 3 bases at V and 9 bases at J, leaving 4 bases unmatched. The CDR3 length is 14 residues. Germline V CDR1 and CDR2: LGHNA, YSLEER. In DNA, the CDR3 is TGCGCCAGCAGCCAGGACAGGGAGTCTTCACCCCTCCACTTT. Residues: CASSQDRESSPLHF.

The chain combines TRBV6-5 with TRBJ2-2, with 10 bases that match TRBD1. The CDR3 length is 15 residues. The V gene's germline CDR1 is MNHEY and CDR2 SVGAGI. The V segment lost 4 bases and the J segment 5 bases; nucleotides outside the gene matches: 4. The CDR3 DNA follows: TGTGCCAGCAGTTCCCCGGGACAGGGGACCGGGGAGCTGTTTTTT. Translating it yields CASSSPGQGTGELFF.

This sequence joins TRBV2 and TRBJ2-4, with a possible D match to TRBD1 (5 bases). CDR1 is SNHLY and CDR2 is FYNNEI in the germline V gene. Trimming stripped 6 bases from V and 5 bases from J, with 8 bases between. The CDR3 is 12 amino acids. The CDR3 nucleotides are TGTGCCAGCAGGGTGACAGAAAACATTCAGTACTTC. This gives the protein CASRVTENIQYF.

This rearrangement joins TRBV5-4 to TRBJ2-3; the D is unclear. The CDR3 sequence is 15 residues long. The germline V gene encodes CDR1 SGHNT and CDR2 YYREEE (reference sequence). Trimming left V 3 bases short and J 2 bases short, with 13 bases between. The CDR3 coding sequence is TGTGCCAGCAGCTCCTATTCCAGGTCCACAGATACGCAGTATTTT. Amino acids: CASSSYSRSTDTQYF.

The J gene is TRBJ2-3, the V gene TRBV5-1; 10 bases fit TRBD2. After removal of 0 bases from V and 4 bases from J, the junction contained 5 bases not matched to a gene. Germline loops: CDR1 SGHRS, CDR2 YFSETQ. The CDR3 spans 16 residues. CDR3 amino acids: CASSLDTLAGADTQYF. CDR3 DNA sequence: TGCGCCAGCAGCTTGGATACCCTAGCGGGAGCAGATACGCAGTATTTT.

The chain uses TRBV20-1 and TRBJ1-5; TRBD1 agrees at 11 bases. The CDR3 length is 17 residues. The V gene end was trimmed by 3 bases and the J gene end by 0 bases; junction bases not matched to a gene: 7. The germline V gene has CDR1 DFQATT and CDR2 SNEGSKA (reference sequence). CDR3: CSASMGQGGGSNQPQHF. The CDR3 DNA sequence: TGCAGTGCTAGTATGGGACAGGGGGGCGGTAGCAATCAGCCCCAGCATTTT.

The chain links TRBV27 to TRBJ2-2, with D unclear. The CDR3 has 11 amino acids. Deletions cut 9 bases from V and 8 bases from J, with 10 bases between. Germline CDR1 MNHEY, CDR2 SMNVEV (reference sequence). The CDR3 region has the DNA TGTGCCAGTACGGCAGGAGGGGAGCTGTTTTTT. Residues: CASTAGGELFF.

The chain has TRBV4-2 and TRBJ1-5; D remains unclear. CDR3 size: 16 residues. V was pared by 4 bases and J by 4 bases, with 17 bases between. Per the germline V gene, CDR1 is LGHNA and CDR2 is YNFKEQ. CDR3 sequence: CASSPGGLRENQPQHF. CDR3 bases: TGTGCCAGCAGCCCCGGTGGACTTCGAGAGAATCAGCCCCAGCATTTT.

The chain recombines TRBV19 with TRBJ2-3, with 7 nucleotides matching TRBD1. The V gene's germline CDR1 is LNHDA and CDR2 SQIVND (reference sequence). V was clipped by 8 bases and J by 0 bases; unmatched bases: 2. The CDR3 extends over 13 amino acids. In DNA, the CDR3 is TGTGCCAGTGGGACAGTAAGCACAGATACGCAGTATTTT. It yields the protein CASGTVSTDTQYF.

The chain has TRBV28 and TRBJ1-1; TRBD1 is a possible D gene (6 bases). The CDR3 is 15 amino acids. Trimming stripped 0 bases from V and 2 bases from J, with 10 bases between. Germline V CDR1 and CDR2: MDHEN, SYDVKM. The CDR3 is CASSLWDRTNTEAFF. In DNA form, the CDR3 reads TGTGCCAGCAGTTTATGGGACAGAACAAACACTGAAGCTTTCTTT.

The J gene is TRBJ1-6, the V gene TRBV2; no clear D gene. In germline, CDR1 is SNHLY, CDR2 FYNNEI. V lost 6 bases, J lost 7 bases, and 13 bases lay in between. The CDR3 runs 14 residues. The CDR3 nucleotides are TGTGCCAGCAGAGAGGAGTTCGGCAATTCACCCCTCCACTTT. The encoded protein is CASREEFGNSPLHF.

The genes are TRBV3-1 (or the pseudogene TRBV3-2) and TRBJ1-3, with TRBD1 matching over 7 bases. Germline CDR1 reads LGHDT; CDR2 reads YNNKEL (reference sequence). V lost 3 bases, J lost 4 bases, and 12 bases stayed unmatched. There are 17 residues in the CDR3. This CDR3 reads CASSHLPGQSSGNTIYF. CDR3 sequence (DNA): TGTGCCAGCAGCCACCTCCCGGGACAGTCGAGCGGAAACACCATATATTTT.

The V and J genes are TRBV5-5 and TRBJ2-5; the D gene is possibly TRBD1 (6 bases). The germline gives CDR1 SGHKS, CDR2 YYEKEE (reference sequence). V was cut by 0 bases and J by 2 bases, with 14 bases left in between. This CDR3 is 16 amino acids long. CDR3 residues: CASSLVLLQGQETQYF. CDR3 in DNA: TGTGCCAGCAGCTTGGTCCTTTTGCAGGGGCAAGAGACCCAGTACTTC.

This rearrangement joins TRBV19 to TRBJ2-5, with a tentative D call TRBD2 (5 bases). The CDR3 spans 13 residues. Trimming cost V 3 bases and J 14 bases, with 19 bases left between them. From germline, CDR1 is LNHDA and CDR2 SQIVND (reference sequence). CDR3: CASSMVPAREGYF. In nucleotides, the CDR3 is TGTGCCAGTAGTATGGTGCCAGCAAGAGAGGGATACTTC. The variable domain in full, completed from reference TRBV19 and TRBJ2-5, reads DGGITQSPKYLFRKEGQNVTLSCEQNLNHDAMYWYRQDPGQGLRLIYYSQIVNDFQKGDIAEGYSVSREKKESFPLTVTSAQKNPTAFYLCASSMVPAREGYFGPGTRLLVL.

The rearrangement links TRBV6-5 to TRBJ2-7; D is uncertain. The CDR3 is 12 amino acids. The germline V and J ends were trimmed by 8 bases and 2 bases, with 10 bases remaining between them. Germline V CDR1 and CDR2: MNHEY, SVGAGI. The DNA for the CDR3 is TGTGCCAGCCGAGCACTCACCTACGAGCAGTACTTC. This gives the protein CASRALTYEQYF.

This chain links TRBV7-9 with TRBJ2-1, with a tentative D call TRBD2 (6 bases). The germline V gene has CDR1 SEHNR and CDR2 FQNEAQ (reference sequence). The CDR3 consists of 13 residues. V dropped 5 bases and J dropped 4 bases, with 9 bases sitting between them. The CDR3 nucleotides are TGTGCCAGCAGCCTCGGGACTTACAATGAGCAGTTCTTC. This codes for CASSLGTYNEQFF.

This sequence joins TRBV19 and TRBJ1-1; D is undetermined. CDR1 is LNHDA, CDR2 SQIVND, per germline (reference sequence). Deletions cut 7 bases from V and 4 bases from J, with 7 bases between. The CDR3 runs to 11 residues. The DNA of the CDR3 is TGTGCCAGTAAGGAGAGCACTGAAGCTTTCTTT. Residues: CASKESTEAFF.

This clone was seen a handful of times. The chain uses TRBV6-2 or TRBV6-3 and TRBJ1-5; possibly TRBD1 for D (6 bases). Per germline, CDR1 MNHEY and CDR2 SVGEGT. This CDR3 has 16 amino acids. Trimming took off 6 bases at V and 1 base at J, with 16 bases between the two ends. CDR3 residues: CASRPTLQGSNQPQHF. CDR3 coding DNA: TGTGCCAGCAGACCTACCCTACAGGGAAGCAATCAGCCCCAGCATTTT.